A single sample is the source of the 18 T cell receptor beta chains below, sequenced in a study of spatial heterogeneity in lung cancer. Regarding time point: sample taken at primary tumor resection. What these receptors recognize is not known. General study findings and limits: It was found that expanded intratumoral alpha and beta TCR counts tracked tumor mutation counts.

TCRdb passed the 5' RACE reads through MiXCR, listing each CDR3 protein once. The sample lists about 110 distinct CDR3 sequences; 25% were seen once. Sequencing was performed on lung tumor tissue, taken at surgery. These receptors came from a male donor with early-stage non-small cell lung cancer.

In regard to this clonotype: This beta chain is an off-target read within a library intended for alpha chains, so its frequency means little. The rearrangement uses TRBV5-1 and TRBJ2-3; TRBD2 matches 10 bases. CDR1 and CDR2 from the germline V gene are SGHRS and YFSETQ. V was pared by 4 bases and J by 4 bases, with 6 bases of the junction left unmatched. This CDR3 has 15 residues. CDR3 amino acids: CASSDSGTSADTQYF. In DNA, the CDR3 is TGCGCCAGCAGCGATTCCGGGACTAGCGCAGATACGCAGTATTTT. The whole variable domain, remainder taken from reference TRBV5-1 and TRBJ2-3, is KAGVTQTPRYLIKTRGQQVTLSCSPISGHRSVSWYQQTPGQGLQFLFEYFSETQRNKGNFPGRFSGRQFSNSRSEMNVSTLELGDSALYLCASSDSGTSADTQYFGPGTRLTVL.

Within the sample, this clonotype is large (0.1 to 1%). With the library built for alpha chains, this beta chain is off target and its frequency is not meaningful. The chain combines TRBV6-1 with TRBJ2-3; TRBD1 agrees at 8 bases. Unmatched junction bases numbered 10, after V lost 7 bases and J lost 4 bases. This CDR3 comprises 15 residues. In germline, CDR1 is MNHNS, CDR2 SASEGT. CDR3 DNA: TGTGCCAGCACTAGAATGACAGGGGTAGCAGATACGCAGTATTTT. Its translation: CASTRMTGVADTQYF.

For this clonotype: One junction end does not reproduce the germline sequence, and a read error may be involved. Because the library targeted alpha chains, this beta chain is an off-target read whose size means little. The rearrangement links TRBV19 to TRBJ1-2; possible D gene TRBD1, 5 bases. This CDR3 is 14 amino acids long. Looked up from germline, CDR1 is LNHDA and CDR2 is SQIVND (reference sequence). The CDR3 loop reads CSSSTGTAIYGYTF. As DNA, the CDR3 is TGTTCCAGTAGCACCGGGACGGCCATCTATGGCTACACCTTC.

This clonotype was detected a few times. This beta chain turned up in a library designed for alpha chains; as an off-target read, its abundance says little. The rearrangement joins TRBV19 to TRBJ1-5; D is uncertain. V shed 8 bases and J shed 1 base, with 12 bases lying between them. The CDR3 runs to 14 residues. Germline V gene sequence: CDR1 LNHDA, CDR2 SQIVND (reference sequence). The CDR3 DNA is TGTGCCAGTTCTCGGGTTGTAAGCAATCAGCCCCAGCATTTT. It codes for CASSRVVSNQPQHF.

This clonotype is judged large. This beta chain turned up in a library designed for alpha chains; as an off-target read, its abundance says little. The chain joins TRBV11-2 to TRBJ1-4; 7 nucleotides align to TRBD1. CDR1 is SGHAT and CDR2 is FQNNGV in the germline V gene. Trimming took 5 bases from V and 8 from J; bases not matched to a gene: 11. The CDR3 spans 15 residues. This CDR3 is CASSGADRVLEKLFF. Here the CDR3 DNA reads TGTGCCAGCAGCGGAGCTGACAGGGTTTTGGAAAAACTGTTTTTT.

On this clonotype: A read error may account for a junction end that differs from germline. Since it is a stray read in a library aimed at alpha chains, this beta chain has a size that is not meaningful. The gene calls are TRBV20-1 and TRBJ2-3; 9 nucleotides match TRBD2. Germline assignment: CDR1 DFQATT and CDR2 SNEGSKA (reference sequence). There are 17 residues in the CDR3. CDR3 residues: CGARDSGLAGGTDTQYF. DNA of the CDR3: TGCGGTGCTAGAGATTCTGGATTAGCGGGGGGCACAGATACGCAGTATTTT.

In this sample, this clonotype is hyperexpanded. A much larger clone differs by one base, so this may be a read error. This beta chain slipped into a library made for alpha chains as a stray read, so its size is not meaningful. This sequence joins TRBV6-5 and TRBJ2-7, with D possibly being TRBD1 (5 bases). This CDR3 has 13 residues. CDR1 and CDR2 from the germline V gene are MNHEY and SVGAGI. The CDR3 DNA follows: TGTGTCAGCAGTTACTCGAAGGGGTCCGAGCAGTACTTC. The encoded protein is CVSSYSKGSEQYF.

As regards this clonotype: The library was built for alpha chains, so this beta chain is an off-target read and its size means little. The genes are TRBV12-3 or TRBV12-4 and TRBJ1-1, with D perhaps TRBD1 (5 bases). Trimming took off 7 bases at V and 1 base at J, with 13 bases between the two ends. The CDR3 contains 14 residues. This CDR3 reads CASNTGTGNTEAFF. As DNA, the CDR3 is TGTGCCAGCAATACCGGGACGGGGAACACTGAAGCTTTCTTT.

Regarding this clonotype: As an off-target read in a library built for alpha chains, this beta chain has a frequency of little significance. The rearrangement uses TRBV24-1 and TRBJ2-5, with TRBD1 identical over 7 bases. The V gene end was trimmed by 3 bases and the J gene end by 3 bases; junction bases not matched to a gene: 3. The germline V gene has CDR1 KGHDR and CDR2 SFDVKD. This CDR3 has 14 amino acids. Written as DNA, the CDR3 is TGTGCCACCAGTGATGTTACAGGGGAAGAGACCCAGTACTTC. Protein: CATSDVTGEETQYF.

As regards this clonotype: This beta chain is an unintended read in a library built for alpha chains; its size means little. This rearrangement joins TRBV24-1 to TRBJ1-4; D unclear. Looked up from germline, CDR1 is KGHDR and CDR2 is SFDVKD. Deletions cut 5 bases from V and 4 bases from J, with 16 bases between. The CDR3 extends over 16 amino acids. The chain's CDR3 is CATSAPSDGGNEKLFF. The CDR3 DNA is TGTGCCACCAGTGCCCCCTCGGACGGCGGTAATGAAAAACTGTTTTTT.

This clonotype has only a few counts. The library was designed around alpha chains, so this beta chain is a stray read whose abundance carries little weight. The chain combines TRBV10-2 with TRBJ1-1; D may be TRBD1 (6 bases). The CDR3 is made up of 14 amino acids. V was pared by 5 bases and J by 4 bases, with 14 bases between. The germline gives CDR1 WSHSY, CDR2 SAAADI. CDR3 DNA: TGCGCCAGCAGTTCACAGGGCAAGGGCACTGAAGCTTTCTTT. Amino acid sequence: CASSSQGKGTEAFF.

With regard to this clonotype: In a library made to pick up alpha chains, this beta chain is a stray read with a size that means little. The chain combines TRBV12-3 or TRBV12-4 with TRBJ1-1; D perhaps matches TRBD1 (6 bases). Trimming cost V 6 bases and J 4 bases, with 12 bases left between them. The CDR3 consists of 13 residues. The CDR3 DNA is TGTGCCAGCAGCCAGGGACAAAGCACTGAAGCTTTCTTT. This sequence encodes CASSQGQSTEAFF.

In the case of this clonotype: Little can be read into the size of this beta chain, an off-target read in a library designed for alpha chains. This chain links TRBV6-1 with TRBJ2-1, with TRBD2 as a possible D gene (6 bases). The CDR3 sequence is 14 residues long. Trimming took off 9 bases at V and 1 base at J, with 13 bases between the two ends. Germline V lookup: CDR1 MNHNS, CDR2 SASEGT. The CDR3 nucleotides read TGTGCCAGTCTTAGCGGCCAATCCTACAATGAGCAGTTCTTC. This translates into CASLSGQSYNEQFF.

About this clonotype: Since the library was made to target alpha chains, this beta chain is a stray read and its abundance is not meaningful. The DNA of the CDR3 is TGTGCCAGCAGGGTCCCAGGGGATGAGCAGTTCTTC. It encodes CASRVPGDEQFF. V gene TRBV28 combines with J gene TRBJ2-1; TRBD1 might be the D (6 bases). Germline V gives CDR1 MDHEN, CDR2 SYDVKM. The ends were cut back, 6 bases at V and 8 bases at J, with 11 bases in the middle. CDR3 length: 12 amino acids.

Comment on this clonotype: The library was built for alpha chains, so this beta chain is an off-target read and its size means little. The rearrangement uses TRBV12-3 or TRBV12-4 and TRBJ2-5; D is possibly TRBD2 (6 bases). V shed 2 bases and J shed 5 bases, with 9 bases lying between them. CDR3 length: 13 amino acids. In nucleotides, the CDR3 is TGTGCCAGCAGTTTAATAGCGGCGGAGACCCAGTACTTC. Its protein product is CASSLIAAETQYF.

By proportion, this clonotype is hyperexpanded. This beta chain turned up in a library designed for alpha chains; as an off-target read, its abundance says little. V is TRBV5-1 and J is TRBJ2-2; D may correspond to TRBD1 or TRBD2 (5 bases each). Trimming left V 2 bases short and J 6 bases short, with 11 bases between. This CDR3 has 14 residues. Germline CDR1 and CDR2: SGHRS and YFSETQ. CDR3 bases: TGCGCCAGCAGCTTTACGGGGCTCCCCGGGGAGCTGTTTTTT. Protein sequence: CASSFTGLPGELFF.

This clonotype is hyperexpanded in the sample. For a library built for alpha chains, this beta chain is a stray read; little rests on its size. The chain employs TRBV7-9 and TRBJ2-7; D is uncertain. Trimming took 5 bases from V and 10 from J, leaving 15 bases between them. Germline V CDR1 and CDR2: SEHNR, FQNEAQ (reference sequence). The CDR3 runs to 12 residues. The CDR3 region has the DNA TGTGCCAGCAGCCACCCGGATGGGCCCCAGTACTTC. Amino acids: CASSHPDGPQYF.

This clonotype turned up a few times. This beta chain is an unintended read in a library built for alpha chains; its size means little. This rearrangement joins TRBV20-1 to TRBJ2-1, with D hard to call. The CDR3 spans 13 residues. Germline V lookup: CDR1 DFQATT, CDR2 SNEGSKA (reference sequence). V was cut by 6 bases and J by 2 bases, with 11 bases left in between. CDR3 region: CSAEIVAYNEQFF. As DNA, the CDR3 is TGCAGTGCCGAAATTGTAGCCTACAATGAGCAGTTCTTC.